One and the same sample provided the 24 T cell receptor beta chains below, sequenced in a study of T-cell memory formation after mild COVID-19. TCRdb re-analysed the 5' RACE reads in MiXCR, keeping a single row per CDR3 protein. The profile covers about 320,000 distinct CDR3 sequences, with roughly an eighth appearing a single time and approximately 22% taken by the ten largest. Material: PBMCs or a T cell subset sorted from them (not recorded which). The receptors originated from a man aged 18-30 years who had mild COVID-19 (a few samples of this study predate the infection). Cell type and time point are not known.

The sample holds many counts of this clonotype. The rearrangement joins TRBV5-4 to TRBJ2-5; D perhaps matches TRBD2 (6 bases). Germline assignment: CDR1 SGHNT and CDR2 YYREEE (reference sequence). V shed 1 base and J shed 6 bases, with 13 bases lying between them. The CDR3 is 14 residues long. CDR3 in DNA: TGTGCCAGCAGCTTGTATGTGGGGAGGAAGACCCAGTACTTC. Its protein is CASSLYVGRKTQYF.

The rearrangement links TRBV20-1 to TRBJ2-5, with TRBD1 matching over 8 bases. The CDR3 is 14 amino acids. V lost 4 bases to trimming and J lost 5 bases; unmatched junction nucleotides: 9. Germline V CDR1 and CDR2: DFQATT, SNEGSKA (reference sequence). As DNA, the CDR3 is TGCAGTGCTAACGGCCCAGGGGGCGCGGAGACCCAGTACTTC. This sequence encodes CSANGPGGAETQYF.

This clonotype was seen more than once but under ten times. The chain employs TRBV7-9 and TRBJ2-6; D is perhaps TRBD1 or TRBD2 (6 bases each). Germline V gene sequence: CDR1 SEHNR, CDR2 FQNEAQ (reference sequence). Trimming removed 3 bases from V and 0 bases from J, with 27 bases in between. The CDR3 has 22 residues. CDR3 region: CASSFSSGGHQARSSGANVLTF. For the CDR3, the DNA is TGTGCCAGCAGCTTCTCCTCCGGGGGACACCAAGCCCGTAGCTCTGGGGCCAACGTCCTGACTTTC. Looking up the rest from reference TRBV7-9 and TRBJ2-6 gives the full variable domain: DTGVSQNPRHKITKRGQNVTFRCDPISEHNRLYWYRQTLGQGPEFLTYFQNEAQLEKSRLLSDRFSAERPKGSFSTLEIQRTEQGDSAMYLCASSFSSGGHQARSSGANVLTFGAGSRLTVL.

This clonotype was detected only a few times. The chain employs TRBV5-1 and TRBJ2-7, with D perhaps given as TRBD1 or TRBD2 (5 bases each). The ends were cut back, 0 bases at V and 6 bases at J, with 10 bases in the middle. The CDR3 totals 13 residues. The germline CDR1 and CDR2 sequences are SGHRS and YFSETQ. The CDR3 region has the DNA TGCGCCAGCAGCTTGGGGGGGACCTCCGAGCAGTACGTC. Translation gives CASSLGGTSEQYV.

In this sample, this clonotype turned up a few times. CDR3 protein: CASSTTANSPLHF. CDR3 nucleotide sequence: TGTGCCAGCAGCACGACAGCAAATTCACCCCTCCACTTT. The chain employs TRBV7-2 and TRBJ1-6; TRBD1 is a possible D gene (5 bases). This CDR3 has 13 amino acids. V shed 5 bases and J shed 7 bases, with 9 bases lying between them. Germline V CDR1 and CDR2: SGHTA, FQGNSA. The full variable domain, in which reference TRBV7-2 and TRBJ1-6 provide the parts outside the CDR3, is GAGVSQSPSNKVTEKGKDVELRCDPISGHTALYWYRQSLGQGLEFLIYFQGNSAPDKSGLPSDRFSAERTGGSVSTLTIQRTQQEDSAVYLCASSTTANSPLHFGNGTRLTVT.

There are a few counts of this clonotype. This chain links TRBV7-2 with TRBJ2-3; TRBD2 might be the D (6 bases). CDR1 is SGHTA and CDR2 is FQGNSA in the germline V gene. The CDR3 sequence is 13 residues long. The V end was cut by 5 bases, the J end by 6 bases, with 12 bases between. The CDR3 reads CASSRSGSDTQYF. CDR3 nucleotide sequence: TGTGCCAGCAGCAGGAGCGGGTCGGATACGCAGTATTTT.

In DNA form, the CDR3 reads TGCAGTGCTACCGGGACTAGCGGTTCCTACGAGCAGTACGTC. Translation: CSATGTSGSYEQYV. The chain carries TRBV20-1 and TRBJ2-7; 11 bases line up with TRBD2. Germline CDR1 and CDR2: DFQATT and SNEGSKA (reference sequence). The CDR3 is 14 amino acids. The J segment lost 1 base and the V segment lost 4 bases, leaving 3 bases of the junction unmatched.

The sample holds many counts of this clonotype. The chain uses TRBV5-1 and TRBJ2-2; perhaps TRBD1 as D (6 bases). The V end was cut by 2 bases, the J end by 0 bases, with 11 bases between. CDR3 size: 16 residues. The germline gives CDR1 SGHRS, CDR2 YFSETQ. In DNA form, the CDR3 reads TGCGCCAGCAGCTTTCGGGACATGACGAACACCGGGGAGCTGTTTTTT. This translates into CASSFRDMTNTGELFF.

The chain carries TRBV4-3 and TRBJ2-7; 11 nucleotides line up with TRBD1. J was trimmed by 4 bases and V by 4 bases; bases with no gene match: 6. Germline CDR1 is LGHNA and CDR2 is YSLEER. This CDR3 is 15 amino acids long. The CDR3 DNA follows: TGCGCCAGCAGCCCCCACGGGACAGGGGGGTACGAGCAGTACTTC. Its translation is CASSPHGTGGYEQYF.

The rearrangement links TRBV6-2 or TRBV6-3 to TRBJ1-2, with no clear D. The CDR3 sequence is 15 residues long. V dropped 6 bases and J dropped 3 bases, with 17 bases sitting between them. The V gene's germline CDR1 is MNHEY and CDR2 SVGEGT. CDR3 in amino acids: CASSGVDAPHYGYTF. The CDR3 DNA follows: TGTGCCAGCAGCGGCGTGGATGCGCCCCACTATGGCTACACCTTC.

This clonotype appeared a few times. V usage is TRBV5-4 and J usage is TRBJ2-5; D ambiguous. Trimming left V 0 bases short and J 5 bases short, with 8 bases between. Germline V gives CDR1 SGHNT, CDR2 YYREEE (reference sequence). The CDR3 length is 13 residues. The DNA for the CDR3 is TGTGCCAGCAGCTTGGAGGAGAAGGAGACCCAGTACTTC. Amino acid sequence: CASSLEEKETQYF.

This clonotype was seen repeatedly, ten times or more. The chain recombines TRBV29-1 with TRBJ2-6, with D uncertain. The CDR3 consists of 13 residues. V was shortened by 6 bases and J by 1 base, with 7 bases between the two germline ends. CDR1 is SQVTM and CDR2 is ANQGSEA in the germline V gene. CDR3 amino acids: CSVAYSGANVLTF. DNA for the CDR3: TGCAGCGTCGCGTATTCTGGGGCCAACGTCCTGACTTTC.

This clonotype turned up a few times. CDR3: CSVRGRQNKNIQYF. The CDR3 DNA follows: TGCAGCGTTCGGGGCAGGCAAAACAAAAACATTCAGTACTTC. The genes are TRBV29-1 and TRBJ2-4; the D call may be TRBD1 or TRBD2 (5 bases each). This CDR3 has 14 residues. Germline V gene sequence: CDR1 SQVTM, CDR2 ANQGSEA. Trimming removed 5 bases at V and 3 bases at J, with 14 bases between.

This clonotype turned up a few times. This chain links TRBV6-6 with TRBJ2-4, with a weak D call TRBD2 (6 bases). CDR1 is MNHNY, CDR2 SVGAGI, per germline (reference sequence). The CDR3 is 16 amino acids. V was clipped by 2 bases and J by 0 bases, with 11 bases between them. The DNA of the CDR3 is TGTGCCAGCAGTTACGGGCAGGGACTAGCCAAAAACATTCAGTACTTC. Encoded protein: CASSYGQGLAKNIQYF.

The sample holds many counts of this clonotype. This chain uses TRBV12-3 or TRBV12-4 with TRBJ2-3; 7 bases agree with TRBD2. The CDR3 sequence is 14 residues long. The V and J ends lost 5 bases and 5 bases, in that order; junction bases with no gene match: 7. DNA of the CDR3: TGTGCCAGCAGTCCCCGGGACTATGGAGATACGCAGTATTTT. It translates to CASSPRDYGDTQYF.

Many counts were recorded for this clonotype. V gene TRBV5-1 combines with J gene TRBJ1-6; D might be TRBD1 (5 bases). V lost 0 bases to trimming and J lost 7 bases, with 11 bases between them. Germline loops: CDR1 SGHRS, CDR2 YFSETQ. The CDR3 length is 15 residues. For the CDR3, the DNA is TGCGCCAGCAGCTTGGGAAGGGGATCGAATTCACCCCTCCACTTT. This gives the protein CASSLGRGSNSPLHF.

The sample holds a few counts of this clonotype. The rearrangement links TRBV7-8 to TRBJ2-3; D may be TRBD2 (6 bases). The V and J ends lost 1 base and 2 bases respectively, with 10 bases between them. From germline, CDR1 is SGHVS and CDR2 FQNEAQ. The CDR3 is made up of 15 amino acids. The CDR3 sequence: CASSLGTSYTDTQYF. CDR3 coding DNA: TGTGCCAGCAGCTTAGGTACTAGCTACACAGATACGCAGTATTTT.

The chain combines TRBV6-1 with TRBJ1-2; D remains unclear. Germline lookup yields CDR1 MNHNS and CDR2 SASEGT. CDR3 length: 12 residues. Trimming stripped 3 bases from V and 5 bases from J, with 7 bases between. CDR3 DNA sequence: TGTGCCAGCAGTGAGCCAGCTTATGGCTACACCTTC. It yields the protein CASSEPAYGYTF.

This clonotype was picked up many times. The chain carries TRBV24-1 and TRBJ2-1; possible D gene TRBD2, 5 bases. Germline V gene lookup returns CDR1 KGHDR and CDR2 SFDVKD. The CDR3 contains 14 residues. Trimming removed 6 bases at V and 0 bases at J, with 8 bases between. CDR3 DNA sequence: TGTGCCACCAGTACGGGGAGCTCCTACAATGAGCAGTTCTTC. Protein: CATSTGSSYNEQFF.

This clonotype was counted ten times or more. The gene calls are TRBV6-2 or TRBV6-3 and TRBJ1-1; no reliable D call. There are 14 residues in the CDR3. Germline CDR1 reads MNHEY; CDR2 reads SVGEGT. Trimming removed 6 bases from V and 1 base from J, with 12 bases in between. The CDR3: CASRTPQENTEAFF. As DNA, the CDR3 is TGTGCCAGCAGAACACCTCAAGAGAACACTGAAGCTTTCTTT.

This clonotype has more than one count but fewer than ten. The chain links TRBV6-5 to TRBJ2-4, with TRBD2 matching 8 bases. The germline V gene encodes CDR1 MNHEY and CDR2 SVGAGI. This CDR3 has 16 residues. Unmatched junction bases numbered 6, after V lost 5 bases and J lost 0 bases. CDR3 residues: CASSPAGAVAKNIQYF. The CDR3 DNA follows: TGTGCCAGCAGTCCAGCGGGGGCCGTAGCCAAAAACATTCAGTACTTC.

This clonotype was observed at least ten times. The rearrangement uses TRBV18 and TRBJ1-1; 9 nucleotides agree with TRBD1. The V gene end was trimmed by 4 bases and the J gene end by 1 base; junction bases not matched to a gene: 10. CDR3 size: 17 residues. Germline loops: CDR1 KGHSH, CDR2 LQKENI. CDR3 region: CASSQAGTGFRNTEAFF. Here the CDR3 DNA reads TGTGCCAGCTCACAGGCCGGGACAGGGTTTCGGAACACTGAAGCTTTCTTT.

This clonotype turned up a few times. The rearrangement joins TRBV28 to TRBJ2-7, with 7 bases fitting TRBD1. Trimming removed 5 bases from V and 4 bases from J; junction bases left unmatched: 5. The CDR3 consists of 13 residues. Looked up from germline, CDR1 is MDHEN and CDR2 is SYDVKM. The CDR3 bases are TGTGCCAGCAGTGGGACAGCCCCATACGAGCAGTACGTC. It specifies CASSGTAPYEQYV.

The DNA for the CDR3 is TGCGCCAGCAGCCAGGAGGGGAATCAGCCCCAGCATTTT. It codes for CASSQEGNQPQHF. The chain carries TRBV5-1 and TRBJ1-5; tentatively, D is TRBD1 (5 bases). The CDR3 is 13 amino acids. CDR1 and CDR2 from the germline V gene are SGHRS and YFSETQ. V was trimmed by 4 bases and J by 4 bases, leaving 9 bases between them.